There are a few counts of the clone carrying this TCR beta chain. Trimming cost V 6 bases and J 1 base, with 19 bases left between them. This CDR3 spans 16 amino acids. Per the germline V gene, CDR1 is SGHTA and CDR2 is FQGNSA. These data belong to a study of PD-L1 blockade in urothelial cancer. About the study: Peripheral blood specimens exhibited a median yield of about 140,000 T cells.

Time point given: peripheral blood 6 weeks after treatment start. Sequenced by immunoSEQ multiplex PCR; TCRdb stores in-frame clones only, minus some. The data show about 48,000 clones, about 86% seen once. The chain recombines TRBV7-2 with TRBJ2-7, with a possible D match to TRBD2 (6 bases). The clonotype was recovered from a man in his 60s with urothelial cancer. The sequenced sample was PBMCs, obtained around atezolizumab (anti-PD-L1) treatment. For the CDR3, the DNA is TGTGCCAGCAGTCTTAGCTCCGGGACTGCTTCCTACGAGCAGTACTTC. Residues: CASSLSSGTASYEQYF.